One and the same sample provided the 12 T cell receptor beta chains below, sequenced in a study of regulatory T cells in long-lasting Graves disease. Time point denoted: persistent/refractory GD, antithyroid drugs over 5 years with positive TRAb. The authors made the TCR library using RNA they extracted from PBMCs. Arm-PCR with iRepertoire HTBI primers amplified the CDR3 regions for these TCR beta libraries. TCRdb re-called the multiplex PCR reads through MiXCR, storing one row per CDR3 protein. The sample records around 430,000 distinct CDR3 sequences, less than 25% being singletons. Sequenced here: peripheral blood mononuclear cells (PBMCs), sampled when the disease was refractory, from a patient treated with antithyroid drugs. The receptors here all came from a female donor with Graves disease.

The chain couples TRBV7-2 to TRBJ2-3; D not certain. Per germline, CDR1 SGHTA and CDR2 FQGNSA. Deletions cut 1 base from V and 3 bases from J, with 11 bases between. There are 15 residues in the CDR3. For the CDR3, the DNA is TGTGCCAGCAGCTTAGGAGTTTTGCGAACAGATACGCAGTATTTT. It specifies CASSLGVLRTDTQYF.

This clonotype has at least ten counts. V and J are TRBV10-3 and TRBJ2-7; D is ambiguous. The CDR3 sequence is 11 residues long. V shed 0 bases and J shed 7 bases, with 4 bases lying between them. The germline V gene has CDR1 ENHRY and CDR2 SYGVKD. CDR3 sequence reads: CAISESSEQYF. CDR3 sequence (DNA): TGTGCCATCAGTGAGTCGAGTGAGCAGTACTTC.

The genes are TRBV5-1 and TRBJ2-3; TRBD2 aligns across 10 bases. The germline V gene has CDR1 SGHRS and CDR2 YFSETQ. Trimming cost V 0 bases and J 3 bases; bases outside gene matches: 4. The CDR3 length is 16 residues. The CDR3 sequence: CASSLEASGRTDTQYF. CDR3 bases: TGCGCCAGCAGCTTGGAGGCTAGCGGGAGAACAGATACGCAGTATTTT.

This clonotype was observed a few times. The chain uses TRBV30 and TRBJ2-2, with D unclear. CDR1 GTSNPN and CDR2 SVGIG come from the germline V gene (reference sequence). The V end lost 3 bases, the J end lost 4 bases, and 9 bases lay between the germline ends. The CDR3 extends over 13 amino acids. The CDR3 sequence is CAWRGQSTGELFF. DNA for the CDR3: TGTGCCTGGAGAGGCCAGAGCACCGGGGAGCTGTTTTTT.

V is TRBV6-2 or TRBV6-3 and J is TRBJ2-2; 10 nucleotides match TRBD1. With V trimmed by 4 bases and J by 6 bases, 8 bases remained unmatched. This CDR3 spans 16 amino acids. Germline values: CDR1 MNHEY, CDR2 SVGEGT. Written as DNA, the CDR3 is TGTGCCAGCAGTTCCCACAGGGGACAGGGGCCCGGGGAGCTGTTTTTT. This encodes CASSSHRGQGPGELFF.

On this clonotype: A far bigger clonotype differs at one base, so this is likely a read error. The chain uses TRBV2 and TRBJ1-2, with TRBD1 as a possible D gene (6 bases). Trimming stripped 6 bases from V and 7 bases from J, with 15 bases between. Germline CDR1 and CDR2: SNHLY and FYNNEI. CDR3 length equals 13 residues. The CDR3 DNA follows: TGTGCCAGCAGCCCAGGGGACGCACTTGGCTACACCTTC. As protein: CASSPGDALGYTF. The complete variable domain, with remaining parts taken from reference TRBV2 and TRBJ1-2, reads EPEVTQTPSHQVTQMGQEVILRCVPISNHLYFYWYRQILGQKVEFLVSFYNNEISEKSEIFDDQFSVERPDGSNFTLKIRSTKLEDSAMYFCASSPGDALGYTFGSGTRLTVV.

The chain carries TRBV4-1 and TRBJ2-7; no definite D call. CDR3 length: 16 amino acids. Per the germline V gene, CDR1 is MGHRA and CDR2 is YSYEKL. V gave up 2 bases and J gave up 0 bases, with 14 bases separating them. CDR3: CASSQTQDGSSYEQYF. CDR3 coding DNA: TGCGCCAGCAGCCAAACTCAGGACGGCAGCTCCTACGAGCAGTACTTC.

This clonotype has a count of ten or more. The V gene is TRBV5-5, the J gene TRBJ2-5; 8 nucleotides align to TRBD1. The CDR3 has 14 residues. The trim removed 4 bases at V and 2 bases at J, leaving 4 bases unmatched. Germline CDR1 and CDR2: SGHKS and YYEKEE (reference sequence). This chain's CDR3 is CASSPDREQETQYF. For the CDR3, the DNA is TGTGCCAGCAGCCCGGACAGGGAACAAGAGACCCAGTACTTC.

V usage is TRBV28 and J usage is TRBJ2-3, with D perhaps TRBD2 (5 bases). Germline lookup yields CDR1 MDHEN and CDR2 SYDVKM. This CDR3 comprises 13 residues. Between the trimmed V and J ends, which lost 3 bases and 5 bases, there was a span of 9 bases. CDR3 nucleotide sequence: TGTGCCAGCAGTTTTGAGGGAAAAGATACGCAGTATTTT. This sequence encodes CASSFEGKDTQYF.

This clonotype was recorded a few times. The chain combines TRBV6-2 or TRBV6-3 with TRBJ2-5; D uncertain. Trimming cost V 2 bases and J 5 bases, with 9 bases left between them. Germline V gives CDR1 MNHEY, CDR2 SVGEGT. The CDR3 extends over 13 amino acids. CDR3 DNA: TGTGCCAGCAGTTACGGGCCCGGGGAGACCCAGTACTTC. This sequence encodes CASSYGPGETQYF.

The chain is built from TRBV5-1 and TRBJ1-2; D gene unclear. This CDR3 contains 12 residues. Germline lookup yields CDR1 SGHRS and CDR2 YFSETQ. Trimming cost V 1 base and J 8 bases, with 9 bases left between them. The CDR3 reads CASSLLLGGYTF. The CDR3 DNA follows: TGCGCCAGCAGCTTGCTCCTGGGGGGCTACACCTTC.

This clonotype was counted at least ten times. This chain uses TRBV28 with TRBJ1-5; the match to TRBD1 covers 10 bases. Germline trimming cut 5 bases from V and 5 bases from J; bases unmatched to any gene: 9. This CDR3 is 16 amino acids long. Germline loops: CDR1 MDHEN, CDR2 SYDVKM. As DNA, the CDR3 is TGTGCCAGCAGTCCGCTCGGACAGGGGGTGGATCAGCCCCAGCATTTT. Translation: CASSPLGQGVDQPQHF.